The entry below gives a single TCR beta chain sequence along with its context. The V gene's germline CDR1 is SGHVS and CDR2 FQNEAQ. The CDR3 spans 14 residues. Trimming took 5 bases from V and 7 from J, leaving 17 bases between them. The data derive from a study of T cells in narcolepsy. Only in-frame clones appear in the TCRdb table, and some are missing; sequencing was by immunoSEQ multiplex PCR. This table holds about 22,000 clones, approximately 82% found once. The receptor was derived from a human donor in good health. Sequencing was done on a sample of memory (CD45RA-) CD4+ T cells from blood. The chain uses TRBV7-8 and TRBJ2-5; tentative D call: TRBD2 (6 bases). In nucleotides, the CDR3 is TGTGCCAGCAGCCCCTCCGGGGGACCCGGGACCCAGTACTTC. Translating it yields CASSPSGGPGTQYF.